Shown below are 26 T cell receptor beta chains from a single sample sequenced in a study of T-cell memory formation after mild COVID-19. TCRdb analysed the 5' RACE reads with MiXCR anew, one entry per CDR3 protein. Counted here are more than 75,000 distinct CDR3 sequences, about 23% occurring once; the ten biggest clones make up over 40%. Sequences were obtained from PBMCs or a T cell subset sorted from them (not recorded which). These receptors came from a man younger than 30 who had mild COVID-19 (a few samples of this study predate the infection). Cell type and time point are not known.

The chain links TRBV5-5 to TRBJ2-3; a weak D match, TRBD1 (6 bases). The CDR3 is 16 amino acids. V was pared by 3 bases and J by 1 base, with 15 bases between. Germline assignment: CDR1 SGHKS and CDR2 YYEKEE (reference sequence). In nucleotides, the CDR3 is TGTGCCAGCAGCTGGAAGGGGGAATTAGGCACAGATACGCAGTATTTT. Translated: CASSWKGELGTDTQYF.

The V and J genes are TRBV7-6 and TRBJ1-1; 7 positions agree with TRBD1. J lost 10 bases, V lost 5 bases, and 10 bases had no gene match. Looked up from germline, CDR1 is SGHVS and CDR2 is FNYEAQ. The CDR3 spans 13 residues. DNA for the CDR3: TGTGCCAGCAGCACCGGGACAGTACGGGGAGCTTTCTTT. Its translation is CASSTGTVRGAFF. The whole variable domain, filled in from reference TRBV7-6 and TRBJ1-1, reads GAGVSQSPRYKVTKRGQDVALRCDPISGHVSLYWYRQALGQGPEFLTYFNYEAQQDKSGLPNDRFSAERPEGSISTLTIQRTEQRDSAMYRCASSTGTVRGAFFGQGTRLTVV.

The gene calls are TRBV4-3 and TRBJ1-1, with D hard to call. Germline CDR1 and CDR2: LGHNA and YSLEER. The CDR3 runs to 14 residues. V dropped 0 bases and J dropped 2 bases, with 7 bases sitting between them. CDR3 residues: CASSQDMGNTEAFF. CDR3 sequence (DNA): TGCGCCAGCAGCCAAGACATGGGAAACACTGAAGCTTTCTTT.

The chain combines TRBV3-1 with TRBJ1-5; tentatively, D is TRBD1 (5 bases). Germline V gene lookup returns CDR1 LGHDT and CDR2 YNNKEL (reference sequence). V lost 1 base and J 11 bases, leaving 18 bases between the germline ends. This CDR3 comprises 15 residues. The CDR3 spells CASSQAGRPFEAQHF. The CDR3 nucleotides are TGTGCCAGCAGCCAAGCGGGACGGCCCTTTGAGGCCCAGCATTTT. Together with reference TRBV3-1 and TRBJ1-5, the CDR3 gives the full variable domain: DTAVSQTPKYLVTQMGNDKSIKCEQNLGHDTMYWYKQDSKKFLKIMFSYNNKELIINETVPNRFSPKSPDKAHLNLHINSLELGDSAVYFCASSQAGRPFEAQHFGDGTRLSIL.

The chain is built from TRBV9 and TRBJ2-2; D is uncertain. CDR1 SGDLS and CDR2 YYNGEE come from the germline V gene. This CDR3 has 11 residues. Trimming stripped 7 bases from V and 5 bases from J, with 6 bases between. The CDR3 DNA is TGTGCCAGCGGAGCGACCGGGGAGCTGTTTTTT. Translation: CASGATGELFF.

This clonotype was counted between two and nine times. V is TRBV7-9 and J is TRBJ1-1; D not certain. The CDR3 contains 12 residues. Germline V lookup: CDR1 SEHNR, CDR2 FQNEAQ (reference sequence). V gave up 4 bases and J gave up 7 bases, with 10 bases separating them. The CDR3 DNA reads as TGTGCCAGCAGCTCAGTGGAGTTTGAAGCTTTCTTT. Its protein product is CASSSVEFEAFF.

This clonotype was found a few times. The V and J genes are TRBV5-6 and TRBJ2-1; no firm D call. The CDR3 has 11 amino acids. Germline CDR1 SGHDT, CDR2 YYEEEE. The germline V and J ends were trimmed by 0 bases and 10 bases, with 5 bases remaining between them. Here the CDR3 reads CASSLEREQFF. Here the CDR3 DNA reads TGTGCCAGCAGCTTGGAACGGGAGCAGTTCTTC.

The DNA for the CDR3 is TGTGCCAGCAGTGAATCGACAGGGGTCCCCCTCTACGAGCAGTACTTC. Translating it yields CASSESTGVPLYEQYF. The chain is built from TRBV25-1 and TRBJ2-7; TRBD1 matches at 8 bases. V shed 1 base and J 3 bases; nucleotides not matched to a gene: 8. Looked up from germline, CDR1 is MGHDK and CDR2 is SYGVNS. The CDR3 covers 16 residues.

This chain joins TRBV4-3 and TRBJ1-5; 7 bases fit TRBD1. The V gene's germline CDR1 is LGHNA and CDR2 YSLEER. This CDR3 comprises 15 residues. The V gene end was trimmed by 0 bases and the J gene end by 4 bases; junction bases not matched to a gene: 3. The CDR3 spells CASSQEGTDNQPQHF. CDR3 nucleotide sequence: TGCGCCAGCAGCCAAGAAGGGACAGATAATCAGCCCCAGCATTTT.

This clonotype has only a few counts. The chain links TRBV7-2 to TRBJ1-1; D call uncertain. Germline V gives CDR1 SGHTA, CDR2 FQGNSA. The CDR3 has 15 residues. Trimming removed 2 bases at V and 1 base at J, with 11 bases between. Written as DNA, the CDR3 is TGTGCCAGCAGCTTACCCCCCGGGGAGAACACTGAAGCTTTCTTT. Its protein product is CASSLPPGENTEAFF.

The chain joins TRBV9 to TRBJ2-3, with D unclear. This CDR3 has 13 amino acids. The ends were cut back, 1 base at V and 4 bases at J, with 7 bases in the middle. CDR1 and CDR2 from the germline V gene are SGDLS and YYNGEE. The CDR3: CASSVNRPDTQYF. CDR3 DNA: TGTGCCAGCAGCGTAAACCGGCCAGATACGCAGTATTTT.

This clonotype was detected a few times. The chain links TRBV6-1 to TRBJ2-7; D is ambiguous. V lost 4 bases and J 12 bases, leaving 25 bases between the germline ends. The length of the CDR3 is 15 residues. Germline V lookup: CDR1 MNHNS, CDR2 SASEGT. CDR3 bases: TGTGCCAGCAGTGCTTTCAACTATCCTACGAGCCCCCCGTACTTC. It codes for CASSAFNYPTSPPYF.

In this sample, this clonotype turned up a few times. The chain couples TRBV12-3 or TRBV12-4 to TRBJ1-6, with D uncertain. V lost 1 base and J lost 6, with 7 bases in between. This CDR3 has 14 residues. In DNA form, the CDR3 reads TGTGCCAGCAGTTTAGGGACCTCTAATTCACCCCTCCACTTT. Translation gives CASSLGTSNSPLHF.

The chain couples TRBV9 to TRBJ2-3; weak D call: TRBD2 (6 bases). The length of the CDR3 is 16 residues. The V gene lost 0 bases and the J gene lost 1 base, with 12 bases spanning the gap. Looked up from germline, CDR1 is SGDLS and CDR2 is YYNGEE. CDR3 nucleotide sequence: TGTGCCAGCAGCGTAGGGGACGGGAGAGGCACAGATACGCAGTATTTT. Translation gives CASSVGDGRGTDTQYF.

This clonotype occurred a few times. The chain employs TRBV29-1 and TRBJ2-5, with D possibly being TRBD1 (7 bases). CDR3 length equals 15 residues. Trimming cost V 7 bases and J 9 bases, with 27 bases left between them. Germline V gene sequence: CDR1 SQVTM, CDR2 ANQGSEA. CDR3 sequence: CSADRASESSVAQYF. The CDR3 DNA is TGCAGCGCTGACAGGGCTAGCGAATCCTCCGTGGCCCAGTACTTC.

V is TRBV7-9 and J is TRBJ1-2; D is ambiguous. V was cut by 1 base and J by 8 bases, with 8 bases left in between. Germline-derived CDR1 and CDR2 are SEHNR and FQNEAQ (reference sequence). The CDR3 loop spans 12 amino acids. The CDR3 sequence is CASSLGIRGYTF. In nucleotides, the CDR3 is TGTGCCAGCAGCTTAGGGATACGAGGCTACACCTTC.

The chain links TRBV4-1 to TRBJ2-5, with TRBD2 identical over 7 bases. Germline loops: CDR1 MGHRA, CDR2 YSYEKL. CDR3 length: 14 residues. The ends lost 4 bases at V and 3 bases at J; junction bases unmatched: 5. Here the CDR3 DNA reads TGCGCCAGCAGCCTCCGGGCGGGGGAAGAGACCCAGTACTTC. Residues: CASSLRAGEETQYF.

In this sample, this clonotype turned up a few times. The V and J genes are TRBV7-6 and TRBJ2-1; 7 nucleotides line up with TRBD1. After removal of 1 base from V and 3 bases from J, the junction contained 3 bases not matched to a gene. Germline CDR1 reads SGHVS; CDR2 reads FNYEAQ. The CDR3 sequence is 15 residues long. This CDR3 reads CASSLGGQHYNEQFF. The CDR3 DNA is TGTGCCAGCAGCTTAGGGGGACAGCACTACAATGAGCAGTTCTTC. Full variable domain (missing parts from reference TRBV7-6 and TRBJ2-1): GAGVSQSPRYKVTKRGQDVALRCDPISGHVSLYWYRQALGQGPEFLTYFNYEAQQDKSGLPNDRFSAERPEGSISTLTIQRTEQRDSAMYRCASSLGGQHYNEQFFGPGTRLTVL.

The V call is TRBV5-1, the J call TRBJ2-1, with 13 bases matching TRBD2. The CDR3 consists of 16 residues. The trim removed 4 bases at V and 4 bases at J, leaving 5 bases unmatched. Per the germline V gene, CDR1 is SGHRS and CDR2 is YFSETQ. Here the CDR3 reads CASSRGTSGAYNEQFF. The DNA of the CDR3 is TGCGCCAGCAGCAGGGGGACTAGCGGGGCTTACAATGAGCAGTTCTTC.

This chain connects TRBV6-5 to TRBJ1-1; the match to TRBD1 covers 7 bases. CDR3 length equals 17 residues. CDR1 and CDR2 (germline): MNHEY, SVGAGI. The V segment lost 6 bases and the J segment 4 bases; nucleotides outside the gene matches: 17. CDR3 residues: CASRGKTRNRGGTEAFF. The CDR3 DNA follows: TGTGCCAGCAGGGGAAAAACACGAAACAGGGGCGGCACTGAAGCTTTCTTT.

V is TRBV7-9 and J is TRBJ2-3; D tentatively reads TRBD1 or TRBD2 (5 bases each). Germline CDR1 is SEHNR and CDR2 is FQNEAQ (reference sequence). V lost 2 bases and J lost 6, with 21 bases in between. This CDR3 has 17 amino acids. CDR3 bases: TGTGCCAGCAGCTTAAAAAAGGGACCCTACCAGGCGGATACGCAGTATTTT. Amino acid sequence: CASSLKKGPYQADTQYF.

The genes are TRBV7-9 and TRBJ2-1, with D unclear. This CDR3 is built from 10 residues. The germline gives CDR1 SEHNR, CDR2 FQNEAQ (reference sequence). Deletions cut 4 bases from V and 15 bases from J, with 10 bases between. The CDR3 sequence is CASSSPGPFF. In nucleotides, the CDR3 is TGTGCCAGCAGCTCCCCAGGACCGTTCTTC.

The sample holds a few counts of this clonotype. DNA for the CDR3: TGTGCCACCAGCACTGACGGGACAGCCTATGGCTACACCTTC. Translating gives CATSTDGTAYGYTF. The J gene is TRBJ1-2, the V gene TRBV15, with TRBD1 matching 7 bases. J lost 4 bases, V lost 4 bases, and 6 bases had no gene match. The CDR3 is 14 residues long. Looked up from germline, CDR1 is LNHNV and CDR2 is YYDKDF (reference sequence).

The chain uses TRBV6-2 or TRBV6-3 and TRBJ1-6, with D tentatively TRBD1 (5 bases). The CDR3 sequence is 13 residues long. With 10 bases removed from V and 10 bases from J, the gap between germline ends came to 17 bases. Germline lookup yields CDR1 MNHEY and CDR2 SVGEGT. CDR3: CATPGLGASPLHF. CDR3 nucleotides: TGTGCCACCCCGGGACTGGGTGCGTCACCCCTCCACTTT.

There are a few counts of this clonotype. V is TRBV6-6 and J is TRBJ2-3; D call uncertain. V shed 8 bases and J shed 1 base, with 10 bases lying between them. The CDR3 consists of 13 residues. Germline V gene data show CDR1 as MNHNY and CDR2 as SVGAGI (reference sequence). DNA for the CDR3: TGTGCCAGCTGGGTGGGCGGCACAGATACGCAGTATTTT. Its translation is CASWVGGTDTQYF.

V and J are TRBV5-5 and TRBJ1-5, with 10 bases aligning to TRBD1. Germline CDR1 and CDR2: SGHKS and YYEKEE (reference sequence). After removal of 4 bases from V and 6 bases from J, the junction contained 1 base not matched to a gene. CDR3 size: 13 residues. The CDR3 sequence: CASSRTGGQPQHF. The CDR3 DNA sequence: TGTGCCAGCAGCCGGACAGGGGGTCAGCCCCAGCATTTT.